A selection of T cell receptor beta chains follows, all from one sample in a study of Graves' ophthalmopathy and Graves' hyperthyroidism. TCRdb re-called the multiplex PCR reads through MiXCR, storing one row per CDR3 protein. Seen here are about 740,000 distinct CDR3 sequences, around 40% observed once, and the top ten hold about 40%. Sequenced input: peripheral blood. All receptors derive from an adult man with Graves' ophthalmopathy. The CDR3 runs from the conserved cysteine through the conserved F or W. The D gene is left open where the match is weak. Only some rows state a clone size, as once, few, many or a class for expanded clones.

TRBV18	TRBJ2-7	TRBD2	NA	TGTGCCAGCTCACCGACTAGCGGGGTTTACGAGCAGTACTTC	CASSPTSGVYEQYF
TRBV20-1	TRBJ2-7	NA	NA	TGCAGTGCTAGAAAGACGAGCCACTCCTACGAGCAGTACTTC	CSARKTSHSYEQYF
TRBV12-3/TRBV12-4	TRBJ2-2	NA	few	TGTGCTAGTGCCCTGGGGGGAGGGGAGCTGTTTTTT	CASALGGGELFF
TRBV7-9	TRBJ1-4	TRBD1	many	TGTGCCAGCAGCCCAGACCCGCCAGGGACAGGGCGGGCAAAACTGTTTTTT	CASSPDPPGTGRAKLFF
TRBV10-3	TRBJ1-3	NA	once	TGTGCCACCGTAAGCGAGGGCGGCACCATATATTTT	CATVSEGGTIYF
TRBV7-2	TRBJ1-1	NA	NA	TGTGCCAGCAGCTTATTCGGCAATTCAATGAACACTAAAGCTTTCTTT	CASSLFGNSMNTKAFF
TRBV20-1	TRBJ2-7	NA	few	TGCAGTGCTAGATCCGCCGGGACGGTCTACGAGCAGTACTTC	CSARSAGTVYEQYF
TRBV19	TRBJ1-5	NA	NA	TGTGCCAGTAGTCCCGGACAGAGAGGTCCTAATCAGCCCCAGCATTTT	CASSPGQRGPNQPQHF
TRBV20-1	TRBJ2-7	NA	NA	TGCAGTGCGCACAACAGGGCGACCTACGAGCAGTACTTC	CSAHNRATYEQYF
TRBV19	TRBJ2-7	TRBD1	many	TGTGCCAGTAGTACGGGACAGGGTGGCGAGCAGTACTTC	CASSTGQGGEQYF
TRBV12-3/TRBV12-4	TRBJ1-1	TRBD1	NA	TGTGCCAGCAGTTTCCGAGGGGGCGACGCTGAAGCTTTCTTT	CASSFRGGDAEAFF
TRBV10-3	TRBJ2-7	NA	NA	TGTGCCAGCAGTTACATACCCTCCTACGAGCAGTACTTC	CASSYIPSYEQYF
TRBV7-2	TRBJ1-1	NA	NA	TGTGCCAGCACCACCTGGGGGGGAACTGAAGCTTTCTTT	CASTTWGGTEAFF
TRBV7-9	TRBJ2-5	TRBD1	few	TGTGCCAGCAGCTTGGGGTGGGGACAGTACCAAGAGACCCAGTACTTC	CASSLGWGQYQETQYF
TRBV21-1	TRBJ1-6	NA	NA	TGTGCCAGCAGCAACGCAGGGGGCAGGAATTCACCCCTCCACTTT	CASSNAGGRNSPLHF
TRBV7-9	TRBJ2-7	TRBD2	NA	TGTGCCAGCAAACCCACGGGGGGGGCACGGCAGGAGCAGTACTTC	CASKPTGGARQEQYF
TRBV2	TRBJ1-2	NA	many	TGTGCCAGCAGCGCGAACCAGGGCCGTTTGGACACCTTC	CASSANQGRLDTF
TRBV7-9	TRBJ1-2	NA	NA	TGTGCCAGCAGCCAAATTGCGACAGTAAACTATGGCTACACCTTC	CASSQIATVNYGYTF
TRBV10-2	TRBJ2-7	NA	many	TGCGCCACCAGACCAGAGTACGGGGGCGAGCAGTACTTC	CATRPEYGGEQYF
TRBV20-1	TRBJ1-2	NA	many	TGCAGTGCCACCCTCCCGGGGGCGAACTATGGCTACACCTTC	CSATLPGANYGYTF
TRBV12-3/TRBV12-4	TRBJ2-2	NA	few	TGTGCCAGCAGTTACTCGCCGGGAGATATAACCGGGGAGCTGTTTTTT	CASSYSPGDITGELFF
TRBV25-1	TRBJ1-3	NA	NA	TGTGCCAGCAGCGGGGAAAGAATGGGCTCTGGAAACACCATATATTTT	CASSGERMGSGNTIYF
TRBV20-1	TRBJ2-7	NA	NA	TGCAGTGCTAGTTCAGGGATCAACGAGCAGTACTTC	CSASSGINEQYF
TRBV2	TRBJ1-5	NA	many	TGTGCCAGCAGTGAAGTTAGGTCAAGTAATCAGCCCCAGCATTTT	CASSEVRSSNQPQHF
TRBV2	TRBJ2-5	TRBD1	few	TGTGCCAGCAGAGTCAGGGGGAGTGAAGAGACCCAGTACTTC	CASRVRGSEETQYF
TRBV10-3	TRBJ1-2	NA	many	TGTGCCATCAGTGCCCACCGAGAAGGAGGCTACACCTTC	CAISAHREGGYTF
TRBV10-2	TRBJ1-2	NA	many	TGCGCCAGCAGTGAGGGGTCCGGCTATGGCTACACCTTC	CASSEGSGYGYTF
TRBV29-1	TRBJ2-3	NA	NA	TGCAGCGTTGAAGATAGTGGCACAGATACGCAGTATTTT	CSVEDSGTDTQYF
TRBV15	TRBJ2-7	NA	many	TGTGCCACCAGTTGGCAGGGCGAGCAGTACTTC	CATSWQGEQYF
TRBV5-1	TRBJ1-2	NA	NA	TGCGCCAGCAGCTCACGACAGACTAACTATGGCTACACCTTC	CASSSRQTNYGYTF
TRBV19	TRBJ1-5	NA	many	TGTGCCAGTAGGGGCAGGGTAGCAAATCAGCCCCAGCATTTT	CASRGRVANQPQHF
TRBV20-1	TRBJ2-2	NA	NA	TGCAGTGCTAGAGATTTCAGTCCGCAGGGCGGGGAGCTGTTTTTT	CSARDFSPQGGELFF
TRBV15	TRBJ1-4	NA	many	TGTGCCACCAGCAGAGATCTCGGGAATGAAAAACTGTTTTTT	CATSRDLGNEKLFF
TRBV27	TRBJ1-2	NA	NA	TGTGCCAGCAGTTTTGGTCAGGGATACTATGGCTACACCTTC	CASSFGQGYYGYTF
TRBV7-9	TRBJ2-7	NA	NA	TGTGCCAGCAGCCCCTTGGGGGCTCCCCTATACGAGCAGTACTTC	CASSPLGAPLYEQYF
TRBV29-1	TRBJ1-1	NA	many	TGCAGCGTTGAGGGGACGGTGAGCACTGAAGCTTTCTTT	CSVEGTVSTEAFF
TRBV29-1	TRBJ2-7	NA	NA	TGCAGCGTTGTAGCCAGCTCCTACGAGCAGTACTTC	CSVVASSYEQYF
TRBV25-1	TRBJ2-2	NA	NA	TGTGCCAGCAGTGAATCGGCGGGGGAGCTGTTTTTT	CASSESAGELFF
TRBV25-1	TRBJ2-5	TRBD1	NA	TGTGCCAGCAGTGGAGGGGGCGCTCTGGAGACCCAGTACTTC	CASSGGGALETQYF
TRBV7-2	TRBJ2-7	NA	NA	TGTGCCAGCAGCTTCAGGGAAATTTCCTACGAGCAGTACTTC	CASSFREISYEQYF
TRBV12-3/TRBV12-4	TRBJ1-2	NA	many	TGTGCCAGCAGTTGGGCAGCTAACTATGGCTACACCTTC	CASSWAANYGYTF
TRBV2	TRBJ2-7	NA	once	TGTGCCAGCAGTTTGCCTAATGGGGGGCTGAACGAGCAGTACTTC	CASSLPNGGLNEQYF
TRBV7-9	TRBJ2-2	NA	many	TGTGCCAGCAGCCATCCGGGTCCGACGGGGACCGGGGAGCTGTTTTTT	CASSHPGPTGTGELFF
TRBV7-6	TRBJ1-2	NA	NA	TGTGCGGCCGACGACAGTGGTTATGGCTACACCTTC	CAADDSGYGYTF
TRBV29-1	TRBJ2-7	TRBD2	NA	TGCAGCGTTGCTAGCGGGAGATTATACGAGCAGTACTTC	CSVASGRLYEQYF
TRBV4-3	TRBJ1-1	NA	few	TGCGCCAGCAGCCAAGAGGCCAGGAACACTGAAGCTTTCTTT	CASSQEARNTEAFF
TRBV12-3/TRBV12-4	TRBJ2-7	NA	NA	TGTGCCAGCACCGGGACATCGAGCTCCTACGAGCAGTACTTC	CASTGTSSSYEQYF
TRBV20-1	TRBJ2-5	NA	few	TGCAGTGCTAGAGTCGGGCACTCAAGGGGGGAGACCCAGTACTTC	CSARVGHSRGETQYF
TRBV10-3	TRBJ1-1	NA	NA	TGTGCCATCAGTTACTCGCTCCGGCCAGGAGGCCCTGAAGCTTTCTTT	CAISYSLRPGGPEAFF
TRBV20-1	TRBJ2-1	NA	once	TGCAGTGCTAGAGACCTCGGAGGCAATGAGCAGTTCTTC	CSARDLGGNEQFF
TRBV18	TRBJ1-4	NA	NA	TGTGCCAGCTCATTTAAACCAGGGGTGGATGAAAAACTGTTTTTT	CASSFKPGVDEKLFF
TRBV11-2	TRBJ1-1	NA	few	TGTGCCAGCAGCACCCGGGCAGGGCAGAACACTGAAGCTTTCTTT	CASSTRAGQNTEAFF
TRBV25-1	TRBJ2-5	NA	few	TGTGCCAGCATCCAATTCCGGGACAAGCAAGAGACCCAGTACTTC	CASIQFRDKQETQYF
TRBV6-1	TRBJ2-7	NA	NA	TGTGCCAGGACCGGGCGCTCCTACGAGCAGTACTTC	CARTGRSYEQYF
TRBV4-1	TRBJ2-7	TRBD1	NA	TGCGCCAGCAGCCAGCCGGGACAGGGTTTGGGCGAGCAGTACTTC	CASSQPGQGLGEQYF
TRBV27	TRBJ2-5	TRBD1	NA	TGTGCCAGCAAAAGGGCAGGACAGGGGAGGGAGACCCAGTACTTC	CASKRAGQGRETQYF
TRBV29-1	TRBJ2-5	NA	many	TGCAGCGTTGGGCAGACCCAAGAGACCCAGTACTTC	CSVGQTQETQYF
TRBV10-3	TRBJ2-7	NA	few	TGTGCCAGCACTATCTCGACAGATAGCTCCTACGAGCAGTACTTC	CASTISTDSSYEQYF
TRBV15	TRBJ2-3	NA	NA	TGTGCCACCAGCAGAGCCTCAGGGGCTTCCACAGATACGCAGTATTTT	CATSRASGASTDTQYF